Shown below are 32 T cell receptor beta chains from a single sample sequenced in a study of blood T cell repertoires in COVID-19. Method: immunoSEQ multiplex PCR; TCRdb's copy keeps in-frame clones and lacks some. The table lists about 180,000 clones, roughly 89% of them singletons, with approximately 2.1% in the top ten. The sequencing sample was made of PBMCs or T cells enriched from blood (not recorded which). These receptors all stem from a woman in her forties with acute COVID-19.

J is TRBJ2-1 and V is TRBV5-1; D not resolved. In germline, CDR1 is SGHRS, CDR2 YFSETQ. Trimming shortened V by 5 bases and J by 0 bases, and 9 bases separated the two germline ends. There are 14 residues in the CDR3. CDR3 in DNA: TGCGCCAGCAGAGGAGCAGCCTCCTACAATGAGCAGTTCTTC. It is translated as CASRGAASYNEQFF. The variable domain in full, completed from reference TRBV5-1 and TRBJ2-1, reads KAGVTQTPRYLIKTRGQQVTLSCSPISGHRSVSWYQQTPGQGLQFLFEYFSETQRNKGNFPGRFSGRQFSNSRSEMNVSTLELGDSALYLCASRGAASYNEQFFGPGTRLTVL.

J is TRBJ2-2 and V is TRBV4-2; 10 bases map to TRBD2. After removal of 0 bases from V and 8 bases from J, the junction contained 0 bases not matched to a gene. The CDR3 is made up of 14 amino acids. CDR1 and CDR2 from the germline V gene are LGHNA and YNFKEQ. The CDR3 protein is CASSQEAGGGELFF. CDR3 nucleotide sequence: TGTGCCAGCAGCCAAGAAGCGGGAGGGGGGGAGCTGTTTTTT.

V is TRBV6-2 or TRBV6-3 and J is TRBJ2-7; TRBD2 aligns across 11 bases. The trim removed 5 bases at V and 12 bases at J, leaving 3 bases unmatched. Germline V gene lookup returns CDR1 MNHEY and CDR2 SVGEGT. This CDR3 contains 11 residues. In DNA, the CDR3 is TGTGCCAGCAGTGGCACTAGCGGGAGGTACTTC. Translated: CASSGTSGRYF.

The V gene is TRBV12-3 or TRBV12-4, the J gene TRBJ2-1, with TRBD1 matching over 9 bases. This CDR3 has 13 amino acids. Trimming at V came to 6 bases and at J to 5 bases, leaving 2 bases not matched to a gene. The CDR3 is CASSRDRDNEQFF. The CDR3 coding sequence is TGTGCCAGCAGCCGGGACAGGGACAATGAGCAGTTCTTC.

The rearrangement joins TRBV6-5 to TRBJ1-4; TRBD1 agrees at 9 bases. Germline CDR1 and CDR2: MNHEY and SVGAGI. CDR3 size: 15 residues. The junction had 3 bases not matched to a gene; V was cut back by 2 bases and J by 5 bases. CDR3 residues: CASSYGGTGNEKLFF. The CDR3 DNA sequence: TGTGCCAGCAGTTACGGGGGGACAGGGAATGAAAAACTGTTTTTT.

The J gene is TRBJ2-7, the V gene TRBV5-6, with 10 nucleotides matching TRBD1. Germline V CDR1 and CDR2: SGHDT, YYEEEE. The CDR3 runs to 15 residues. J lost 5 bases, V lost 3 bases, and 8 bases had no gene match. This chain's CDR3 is CASSYRDRGIHEQYF. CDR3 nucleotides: TGTGCCAGCAGCTACCGGGACAGGGGTATCCACGAGCAGTACTTC.

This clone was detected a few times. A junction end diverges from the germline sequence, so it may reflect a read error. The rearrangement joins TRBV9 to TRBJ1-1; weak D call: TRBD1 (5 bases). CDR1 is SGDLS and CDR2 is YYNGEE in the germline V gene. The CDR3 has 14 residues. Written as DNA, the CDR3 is TGTGCCAGCAGCGGGACGGGGGTGAAAACTGAAGCTTTCTTT. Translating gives CASSGTGVKTEAFF.

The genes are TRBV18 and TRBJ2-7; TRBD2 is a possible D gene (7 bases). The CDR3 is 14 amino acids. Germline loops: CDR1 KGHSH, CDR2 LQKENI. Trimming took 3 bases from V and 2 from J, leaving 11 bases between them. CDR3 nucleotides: TGTGCCAGCTCACCCCGGGGGGCGCCCTACGAGCAGTACTTC. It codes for CASSPRGAPYEQYF. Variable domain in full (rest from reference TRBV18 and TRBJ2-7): NAGVMQNPRHLVRRRGQEARLRCSPMKGHSHVYWYRQLPEEGLKFMVYLQKENIIDESGMPKERFSAEFPKEGPSILRIQQVVRGDSAAYFCASSPRGAPYEQYFGPGTRLTVT.

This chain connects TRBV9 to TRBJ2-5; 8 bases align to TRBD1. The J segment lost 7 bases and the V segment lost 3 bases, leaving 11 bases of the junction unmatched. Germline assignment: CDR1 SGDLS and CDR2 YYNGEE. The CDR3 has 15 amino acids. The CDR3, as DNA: TGTGCCAGCAGCGCCCGGACAGGGAAAATTGGGACCCAGTACTTC. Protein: CASSARTGKIGTQYF.

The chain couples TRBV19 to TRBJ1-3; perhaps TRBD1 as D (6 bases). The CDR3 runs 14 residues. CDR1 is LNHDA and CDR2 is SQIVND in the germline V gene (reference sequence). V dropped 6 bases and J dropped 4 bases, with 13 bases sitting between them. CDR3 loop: CASSLRGAGNTIYF. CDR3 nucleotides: TGTGCCAGTAGCCTCCGGGGGGCCGGAAACACCATATATTTT.

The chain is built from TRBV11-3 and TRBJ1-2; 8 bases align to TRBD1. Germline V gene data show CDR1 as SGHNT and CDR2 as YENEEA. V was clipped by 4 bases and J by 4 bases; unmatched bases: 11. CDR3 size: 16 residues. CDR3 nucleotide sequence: TGTGCCAGCAGCTCCAACCCGGGACAGGATGGCTATGGCTACACCTTC. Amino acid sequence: CASSSNPGQDGYGYTF.

Here the CDR3 reads CASSLEFSSGNQPQHF. In nucleotides, the CDR3 is TGTGCCAGCAGTTTGGAGTTTTCCAGCGGCAATCAGCCCCAGCATTTT. The V and J genes are TRBV28 and TRBJ1-5; D is uncertain. The germline V gene has CDR1 MDHEN and CDR2 SYDVKM. CDR3 length equals 16 residues. V was cut by 3 bases and J by 2 bases, with 14 bases left in between.

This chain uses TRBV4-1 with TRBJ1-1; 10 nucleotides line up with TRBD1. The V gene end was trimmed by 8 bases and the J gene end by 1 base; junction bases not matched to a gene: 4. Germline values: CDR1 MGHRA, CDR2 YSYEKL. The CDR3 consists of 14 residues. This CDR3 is CASARTGGNTEAFF. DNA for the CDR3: TGCGCCAGCGCCCGGACAGGGGGGAACACTGAAGCTTTCTTT.

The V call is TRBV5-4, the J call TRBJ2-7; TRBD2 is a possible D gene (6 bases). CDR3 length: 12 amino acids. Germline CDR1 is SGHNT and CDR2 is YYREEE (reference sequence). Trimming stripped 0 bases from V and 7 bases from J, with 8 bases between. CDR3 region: CASSLGGGEQYF. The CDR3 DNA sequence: TGTGCCAGCAGCTTGGGAGGAGGGGAGCAGTACTTC.

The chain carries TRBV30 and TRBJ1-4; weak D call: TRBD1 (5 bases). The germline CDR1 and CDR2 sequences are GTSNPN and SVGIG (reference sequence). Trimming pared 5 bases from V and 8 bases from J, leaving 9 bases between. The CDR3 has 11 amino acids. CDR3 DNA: TGTGCCTGGTCGGACACGGAAAAACTGTTTTTT. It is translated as CAWSDTEKLFF.

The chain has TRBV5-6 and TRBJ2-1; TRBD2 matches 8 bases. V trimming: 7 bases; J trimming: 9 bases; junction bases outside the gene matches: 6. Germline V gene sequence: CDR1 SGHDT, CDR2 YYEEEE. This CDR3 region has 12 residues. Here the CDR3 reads CASAGGAGEQFF. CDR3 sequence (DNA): TGTGCCAGCGCCGGGGGGGCCGGTGAGCAGTTCTTC.

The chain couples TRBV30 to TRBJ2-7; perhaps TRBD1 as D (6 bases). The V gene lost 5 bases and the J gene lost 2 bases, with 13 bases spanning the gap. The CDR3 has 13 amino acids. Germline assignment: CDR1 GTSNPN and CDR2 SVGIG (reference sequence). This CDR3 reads CAWEKGVTYEQYF. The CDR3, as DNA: TGTGCCTGGGAGAAGGGGGTGACCTACGAGCAGTACTTC.

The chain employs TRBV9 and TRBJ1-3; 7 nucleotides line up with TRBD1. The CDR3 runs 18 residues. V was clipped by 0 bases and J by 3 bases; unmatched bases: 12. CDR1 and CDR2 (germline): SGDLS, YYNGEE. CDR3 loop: CASSVGSGGSRGGNTIYF. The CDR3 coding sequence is TGTGCCAGCAGCGTAGGGTCAGGGGGGTCTAGGGGTGGAAACACCATATATTTT.

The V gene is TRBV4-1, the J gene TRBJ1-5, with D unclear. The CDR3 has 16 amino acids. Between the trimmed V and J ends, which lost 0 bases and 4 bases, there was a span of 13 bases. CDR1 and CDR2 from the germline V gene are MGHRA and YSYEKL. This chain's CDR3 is CASSQDPGMLNQPQHF. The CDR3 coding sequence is TGCGCCAGCAGCCAAGATCCGGGGATGTTAAATCAGCCCCAGCATTTT.

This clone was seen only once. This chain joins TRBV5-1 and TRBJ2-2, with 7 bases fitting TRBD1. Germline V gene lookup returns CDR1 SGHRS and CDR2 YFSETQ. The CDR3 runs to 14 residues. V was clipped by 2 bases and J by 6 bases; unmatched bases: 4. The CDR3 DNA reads TGCGCCAGCAGCTTACAGGGGCCCCCCGGGGAGCTGTTTTTT. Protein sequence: CASSLQGPPGELFF.

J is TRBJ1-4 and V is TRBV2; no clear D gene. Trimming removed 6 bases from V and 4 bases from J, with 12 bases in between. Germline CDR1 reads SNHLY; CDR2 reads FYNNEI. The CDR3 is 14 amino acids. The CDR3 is CASSGTRVNEKLFF. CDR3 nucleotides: TGTGCCAGCAGCGGCACCCGGGTTAATGAAAAACTGTTTTTT.

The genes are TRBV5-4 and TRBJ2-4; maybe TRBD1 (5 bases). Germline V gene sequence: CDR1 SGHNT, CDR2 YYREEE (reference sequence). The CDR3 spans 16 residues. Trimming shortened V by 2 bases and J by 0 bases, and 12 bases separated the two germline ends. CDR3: CASSFAGIQAKNIQYF. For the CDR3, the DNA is TGTGCCAGCAGCTTTGCAGGGATACAAGCCAAAAACATTCAGTACTTC.

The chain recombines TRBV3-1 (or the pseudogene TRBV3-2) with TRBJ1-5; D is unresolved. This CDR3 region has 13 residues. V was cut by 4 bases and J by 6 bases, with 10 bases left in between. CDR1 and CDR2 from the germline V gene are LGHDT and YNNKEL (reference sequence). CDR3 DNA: TGTGCCAGCAGCCGCGGGGAGGGTCAGCCCCAGCATTTT. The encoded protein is CASSRGEGQPQHF.

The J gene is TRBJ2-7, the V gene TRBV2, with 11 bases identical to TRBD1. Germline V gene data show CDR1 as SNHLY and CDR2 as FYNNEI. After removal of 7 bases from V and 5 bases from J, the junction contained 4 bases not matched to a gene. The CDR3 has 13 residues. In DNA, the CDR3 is TGTGCCAGCATCGAGGACAGGGGGCACGAGCAGTACTTC. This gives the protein CASIEDRGHEQYF.

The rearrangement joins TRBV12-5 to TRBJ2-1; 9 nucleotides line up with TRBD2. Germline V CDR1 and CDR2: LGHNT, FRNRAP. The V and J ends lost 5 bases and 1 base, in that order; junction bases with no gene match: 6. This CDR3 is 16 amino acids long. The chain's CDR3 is CASGGGSGSSYNEQFF. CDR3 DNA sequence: TGTGCTAGTGGTGGGGGTAGCGGGAGTTCCTACAATGAGCAGTTCTTC.

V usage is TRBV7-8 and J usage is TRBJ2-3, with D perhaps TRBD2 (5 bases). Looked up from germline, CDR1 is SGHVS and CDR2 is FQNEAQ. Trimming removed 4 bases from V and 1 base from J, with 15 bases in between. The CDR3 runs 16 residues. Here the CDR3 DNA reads TGTGCCAGCAGCTCCTGGACTGGCCAAGGCACAGATACGCAGTATTTT. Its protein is CASSSWTGQGTDTQYF. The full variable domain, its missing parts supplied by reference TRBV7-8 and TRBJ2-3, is GAGVSQSPRYKVAKRGQDVALRCDPISGHVSLFWYQQALGQGPEFLTYFQNEAQLDKSGLPSDRFFAERPEGSVSTLKIQRTQQEDSAVYLCASSSWTGQGTDTQYFGPGTRLTVL.

CDR3: CASSPLGGGPGNTIYF. The CDR3 DNA sequence: TGTGCCAGCAGCCCCCTGGGCGGGGGCCCTGGAAACACCATATATTTT. This chain connects TRBV16 to TRBJ1-3; TRBD1 is a possible D gene (6 bases). Germline assignment: CDR1 KGHSY and CDR2 FQNENV. V shed 4 bases and J shed 2 bases, with 15 bases lying between them. CDR3 length equals 16 residues.

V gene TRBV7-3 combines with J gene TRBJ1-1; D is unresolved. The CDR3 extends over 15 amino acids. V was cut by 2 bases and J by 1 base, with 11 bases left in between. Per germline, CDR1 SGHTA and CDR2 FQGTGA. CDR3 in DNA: TGTGCCAGCAGCTTAGAAGGAGGTTCGAACACTGAAGCTTTCTTT. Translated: CASSLEGGSNTEAFF.

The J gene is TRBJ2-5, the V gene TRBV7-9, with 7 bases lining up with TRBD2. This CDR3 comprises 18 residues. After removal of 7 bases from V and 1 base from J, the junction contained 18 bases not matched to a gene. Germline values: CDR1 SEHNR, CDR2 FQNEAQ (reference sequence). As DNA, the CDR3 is TGTGCCAGCACCGCGATCGGACCTAGCGGAAGAATCCAAGAGACCCAGTACTTC. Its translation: CASTAIGPSGRIQETQYF.

The CDR3, as DNA: TGCGCCAGCAGTGAGGACAGGGGACATAACTATGGCTACACCTTC. Its translation: CASSEDRGHNYGYTF. This chain links TRBV10-2 with TRBJ1-2, with 8 bases identical to TRBD1. J was trimmed by 1 base and V by 2 bases; bases with no gene match: 3. The V gene's germline CDR1 is WSHSY and CDR2 SAAADI. This CDR3 has 15 residues.

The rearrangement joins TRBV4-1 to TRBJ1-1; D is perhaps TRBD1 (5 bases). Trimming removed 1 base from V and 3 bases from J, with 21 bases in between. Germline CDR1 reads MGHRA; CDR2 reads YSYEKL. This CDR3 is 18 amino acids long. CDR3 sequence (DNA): TGCGCCAGCAGCCAAGTATTAAGGGGATTAAGGTTGGACACTGAAGCTTTCTTT. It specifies CASSQVLRGLRLDTEAFF.

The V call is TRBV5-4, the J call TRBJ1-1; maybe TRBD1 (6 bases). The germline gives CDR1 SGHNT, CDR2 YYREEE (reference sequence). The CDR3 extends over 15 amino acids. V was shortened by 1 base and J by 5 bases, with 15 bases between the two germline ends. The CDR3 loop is CASSLTGGARTEAFF. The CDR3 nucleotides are TGTGCCAGCAGCTTGACGGGGGGCGCTAGGACTGAAGCTTTCTTT.